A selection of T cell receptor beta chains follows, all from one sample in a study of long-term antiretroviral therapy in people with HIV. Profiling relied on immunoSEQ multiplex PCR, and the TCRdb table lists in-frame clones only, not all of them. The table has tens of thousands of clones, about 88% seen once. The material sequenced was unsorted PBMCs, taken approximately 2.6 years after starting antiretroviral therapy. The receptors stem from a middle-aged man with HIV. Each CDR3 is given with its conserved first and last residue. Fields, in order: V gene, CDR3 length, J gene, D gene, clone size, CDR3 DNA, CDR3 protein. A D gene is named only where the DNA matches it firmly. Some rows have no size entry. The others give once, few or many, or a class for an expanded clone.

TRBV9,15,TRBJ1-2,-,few,TGTGCCAGCAGTAGATACGGGACGACTAACTATGGCTACACCTTC,CASSRYGTTNYGYTF
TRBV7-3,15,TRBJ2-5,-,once,TGTGCCAGCAGCTCCCCGGACGGGACCCAAGAGACCCAGTACTTC,CASSSPDGTQETQYF
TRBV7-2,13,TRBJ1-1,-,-,TGTGCCAGCAGACCCGAAGGGGACACTGAAGCTTTCTTT,CASRPEGDTEAFF
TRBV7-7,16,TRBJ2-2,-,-,TGTGCCAGCAGCTTAGCAAGGGGGGCGAACACCGGGGAGCTGTTTTTT,CASSLARGANTGELFF
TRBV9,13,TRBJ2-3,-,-,TGTGCCAGCAGCGTAGAGTTCCCAGATACGCAGTATTTT,CASSVEFPDTQYF
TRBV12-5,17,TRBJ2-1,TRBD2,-,TGTGCTAGTGGTCTCGGACTAGCGGGAGGGCTACCCAATGAGCAGTTCTTC,CASGLGLAGGLPNEQFF
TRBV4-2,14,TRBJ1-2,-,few,TGTGCCAGCAGCCAAGATAACAGGTTTTATGGCTACACCTTC,CASSQDNRFYGYTF
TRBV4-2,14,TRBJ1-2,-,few,TGTGCCAGCAGCCAAGGTGGGGGGGACTATGGCTACACCTTC,CASSQGGGDYGYTF
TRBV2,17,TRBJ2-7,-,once,TGTGCCAGCAGTGAATTCGACAGTCCTCAGACTTCCTACGAGCAGTACTTC,CASSEFDSPQTSYEQYF
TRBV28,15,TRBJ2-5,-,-,TGTGCCAGCAGTTGGCAGGGGGGATCCCAAGAGACCCAGTACTTC,CASSWQGGSQETQYF
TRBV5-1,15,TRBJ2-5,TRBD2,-,TGCGCCAGCACCCAGCCCGGGACTAGACAAGAGACCCAGTACTTC,CASTQPGTRQETQYF
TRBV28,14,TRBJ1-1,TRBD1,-,TGTGCCAGCAGCCCGGGACAGGGGACCACTGAAGCTTTCTTT,CASSPGQGTTEAFF
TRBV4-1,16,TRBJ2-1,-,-,TGCGCCAGCAGCCAAGGGGGGACCCTGCCACCCAATGAGCAGTTCTTC,CASSQGGTLPPNEQFF
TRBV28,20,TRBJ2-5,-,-,TGTGCCAGCAGGCGATATCCCGGGACGGAAGGTTCGGGAACCCAAGAGACCCAGTACTTC,CASRRYPGTEGSGTQETQYF
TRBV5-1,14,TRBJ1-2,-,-,TGCGCCAGCAGCTTAGACAGAACAACTTACGGCTACACCTTC,CASSLDRTTYGYTF
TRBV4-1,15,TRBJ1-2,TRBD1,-,TGCGCCAGCAGCCCCCCGGGACAGCGGAACTATGGCTACACCTTC,CASSPPGQRNYGYTF
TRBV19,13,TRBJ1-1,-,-,TGTGCCAGTAGTGAGGGGAGAGGAACTGAAGCTTTCTTT,CASSEGRGTEAFF
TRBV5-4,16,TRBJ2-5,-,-,TGTGCCAGCAGCTTGGGAGGTGAACGCCCTGAGGAGACCCAGTACTTC,CASSLGGERPEETQYF
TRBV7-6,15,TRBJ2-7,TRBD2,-,TGTGCCAGCAGTTCTGGGACTAGCGGGAGAGGCGAGCAGTACTTC,CASSSGTSGRGEQYF
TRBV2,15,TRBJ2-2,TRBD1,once,TGTGCCAGCAGTTACAGGGGCTTGGGCACCGGGGAGCTGTTTTTT,CASSYRGLGTGELFF
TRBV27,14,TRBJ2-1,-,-,TGTGCCAGCAGTTTTAATCAAAGGGGGGGGGAGCAGTTCTTC,CASSFNQRGGEQFF
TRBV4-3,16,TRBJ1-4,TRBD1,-,TGCGCCAGCAGCCTCCGGACAGGATCAACTAATGAAAAACTGTTTTTT,CASSLRTGSTNEKLFF
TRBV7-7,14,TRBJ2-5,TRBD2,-,TGTGCTAGCAGCCGAGGCTCTAGCGGAGAGACCCAGTACTTC,CASSRGSSGETQYF
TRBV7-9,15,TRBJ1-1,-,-,TGTGCCAGCAGCCCTAGCCCGGGTATAAACACTGAAGCTTTCTTT,CASSPSPGINTEAFF
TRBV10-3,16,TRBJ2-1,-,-,TGTGCCTCCCATTCTCCGCGGGGAACAACTTACAATGAGCAGTTCTTC,CASHSPRGTTYNEQFF
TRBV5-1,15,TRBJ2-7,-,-,TGCGCCAGCAGCTTGGTGTGGGGGTCCTCCTACGAGCAGTACTTC,CASSLVWGSSYEQYF
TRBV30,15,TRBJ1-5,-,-,TGTGCCTGGAGTGTAGGTGGGGGGGGCAATCAGCCCCAGCATTTT,CAWSVGGGGNQPQHF
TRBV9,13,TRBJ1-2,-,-,TGTGCCAGCAGCCCTGCCAGGCACTATGGCTACACCTTC,CASSPARHYGYTF
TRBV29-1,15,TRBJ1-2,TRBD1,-,TGCAGCGTTAACCCGGGACAGGGGGCGGATTATGGCTACACCTTC,CSVNPGQGADYGYTF
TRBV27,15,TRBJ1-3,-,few,TGTGCCAGCAGTTTATCTGTGCACTCTGGAAACACCATATATTTT,CASSLSVHSGNTIYF
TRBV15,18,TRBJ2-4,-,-,TGTGCCACCAGCTTCCAGGTTAGGACAGCTCTAGCCAAAAACATTCAGTACTTC,CATSFQVRTALAKNIQYF
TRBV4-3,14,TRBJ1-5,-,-,TGCGCCAGCAGCCCTGGTATTCGGTTTCAGCCCCAGCATTTT,CASSPGIRFQPQHF
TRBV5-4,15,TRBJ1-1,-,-,TGTGCCAGCAGGTTGGCAGGAGGGCCGATTGGGGCAGCTTTCTTT,CASRLAGGPIGAAFF
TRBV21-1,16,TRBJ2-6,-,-,TGTGCCAGCAGCAAATTGGCCAGGAGGGGGGCCAACGTCCTGACTTTC,CASSKLARRGANVLTF
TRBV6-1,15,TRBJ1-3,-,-,TGTGCCAGCAGTGAAGCCCATGGACCTGGAAACACCATATATTTT,CASSEAHGPGNTIYF
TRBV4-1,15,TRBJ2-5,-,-,TGCGCCAGCAGCCAAGCCCCACTGTACCAAGAGACCCAGTACTTC,CASSQAPLYQETQYF
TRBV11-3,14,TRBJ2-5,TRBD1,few,TGTGCCAGCAGCTCGACAGGGGGCGAGGGGACCCAGTACTTC,CASSSTGGEGTQYF
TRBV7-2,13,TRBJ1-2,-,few,TGTGCCAGCAGCCGAGACCTAAAGTATGGCTACACCTTC,CASSRDLKYGYTF
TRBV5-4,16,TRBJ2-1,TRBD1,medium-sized,TGTGCCAGCAGCTTGGTGAGGGGACAGGGGCAGGGGGAGCAGTTCTTC,CASSLVRGQGQGEQFF
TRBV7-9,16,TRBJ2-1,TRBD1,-,TGTGCCAGCAGCTTATCTACAGGGGGGCGCTTCAATGAGCAGTTCTTC,CASSLSTGGRFNEQFF
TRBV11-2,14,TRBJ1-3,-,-,TGTGCCAGCAGCCCAGGGGCGACTGGAAACACCATATATTTT,CASSPGATGNTIYF
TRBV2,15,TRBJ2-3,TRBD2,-,TGTGCCAGCAGCGGACTAGCGGGGGGGACAGATACGCAGTATTTT,CASSGLAGGTDTQYF
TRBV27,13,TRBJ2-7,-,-,TGTGCCAGCAGTTTAAGCCGGGGTTACGAGCAGTACTTC,CASSLSRGYEQYF
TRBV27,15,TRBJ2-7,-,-,TGTGCCACTTCGAGGGGGGGCGTGTTATCCTACGAGCAGTACTTC,CATSRGGVLSYEQYF
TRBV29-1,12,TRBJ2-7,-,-,TGCAGCGTTGCACATTCCTCCTACGAGCAGTACTTC,CSVAHSSYEQYF
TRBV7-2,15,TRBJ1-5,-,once,TGTGCCAGCAGCGTACAGGGTAATAACAATCAGCCCCAGCATTTT,CASSVQGNNNQPQHF
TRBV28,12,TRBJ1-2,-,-,TGTGCCAGCAGTTTAGGAGGGCTTGGCTACACCTTC,CASSLGGLGYTF
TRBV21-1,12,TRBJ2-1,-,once,TGTGCCACAGAGGGACAGAGAGATGAGCAGTTCTTC,CATEGQRDEQFF
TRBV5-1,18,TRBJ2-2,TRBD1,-,TGCGCCAGCAGCTTTCCCCCAGGACAGGGGACATACACCGGGGAGCTGTTTTTT,CASSFPPGQGTYTGELFF